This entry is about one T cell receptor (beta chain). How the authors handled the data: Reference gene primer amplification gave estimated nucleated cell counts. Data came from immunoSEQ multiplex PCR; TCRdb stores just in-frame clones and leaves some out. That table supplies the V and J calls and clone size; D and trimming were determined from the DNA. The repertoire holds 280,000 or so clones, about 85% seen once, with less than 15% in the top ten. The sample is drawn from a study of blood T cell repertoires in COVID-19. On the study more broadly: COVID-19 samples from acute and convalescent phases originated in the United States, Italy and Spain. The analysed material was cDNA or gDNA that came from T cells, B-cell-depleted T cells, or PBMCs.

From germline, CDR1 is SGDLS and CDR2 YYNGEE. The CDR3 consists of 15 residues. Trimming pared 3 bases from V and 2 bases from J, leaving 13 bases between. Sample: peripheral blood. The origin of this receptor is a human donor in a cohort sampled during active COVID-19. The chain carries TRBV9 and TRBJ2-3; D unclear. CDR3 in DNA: TGTGCCAGCAGCGCCATCGTGGGCAACACAGATACGCAGTATTTT. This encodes CASSAIVGNTDTQYF.